One sample yielded the 16 T cell receptor beta chains listed below, sequenced in a study of T cells after yellow fever vaccination. TCRdb re-called the 5' RACE reads with MiXCR, one entry per CDR3 protein. The table includes a few hundred thousand distinct CDR3 sequences, approximately 19% detected once. Sequenced here: PBMCs, sampled before the yellow fever booster vaccination. These receptors were taken from a man aged 18 to 30 who received the YFV17D yellow fever vaccine.

This chain uses TRBV4-3 with TRBJ1-4; maybe TRBD1 (6 bases). V was clipped by 6 bases and J by 6 bases, with 20 bases between them. Germline CDR1 reads LGHNA; CDR2 reads YSLEER. This CDR3 has 16 residues. CDR3 bases: TGCGCCAGCAGTCATGCGTCGTACAGGGCCCATGAAAAACTGTTTTTT. Translation gives CASSHASYRAHEKLFF.

This clonotype came up many times. The chain recombines TRBV5-1 with TRBJ2-2; D is perhaps TRBD1 (6 bases). The germline V gene has CDR1 SGHRS and CDR2 YFSETQ. The CDR3 has 13 amino acids. The V gene lost 7 bases and the J gene lost 2 bases, with 9 bases spanning the gap. The CDR3 nucleotides read TGCGCCAGCGGGACACCAAACACCGGGGAGCTGTTTTTT. Its protein is CASGTPNTGELFF.

This clonotype was detected a few times. The chain couples TRBV5-6 to TRBJ2-2; 9 bases match TRBD2. V lost 2 bases, J lost 1 base, and 3 bases stayed unmatched. This CDR3 comprises 16 residues. The germline CDR1 and CDR2 sequences are SGHDT and YYEEEE. The CDR3 coding sequence is TGTGCCAGCAGCTTAAGGCGGGGGGGGAACACCGGGGAGCTGTTTTTT. This translates into CASSLRRGGNTGELFF.

The chain combines TRBV18 with TRBJ2-3; tentatively, D is TRBD2 (6 bases). With 3 bases removed from V and 2 bases from J, the gap between germline ends came to 15 bases. The germline CDR1 and CDR2 sequences are KGHSH and LQKENI. The CDR3 loop spans 16 amino acids. CDR3 region: CASSPRGAGPTDTQYF. In nucleotides, the CDR3 is TGTGCCAGCTCACCCCGGGGAGCGGGCCCCACAGATACGCAGTATTTT.

V is TRBV12-3 or TRBV12-4 and J is TRBJ2-1, with 14 bases identical to TRBD2. The CDR3 runs 16 residues. V lost 5 bases to trimming and J lost 8 bases; unmatched junction nucleotides: 8. Here the CDR3 reads CASSLGLAGGVDEQFF. DNA of the CDR3: TGTGCCAGCAGTCTAGGACTAGCGGGGGGAGTAGATGAGCAGTTCTTC.

The sample holds a few counts of this clonotype. This rearrangement joins TRBV2 to TRBJ1-3; D perhaps matches TRBD1 (5 bases). Trimming took 4 bases from V and 0 from J, leaving 10 bases between them. CDR1 SNHLY and CDR2 FYNNEI come from the germline V gene. The CDR3 has 15 residues. This CDR3 is CASSAVGVSGNTIYF. In DNA, the CDR3 is TGTGCCAGCAGTGCCGTAGGGGTCTCTGGAAACACCATATATTTT. Using reference TRBV2 and TRBJ1-3 for the parts outside the CDR3, the full variable domain is EPEVTQTPSHQVTQMGQEVILRCVPISNHLYFYWYRQILGQKVEFLVSFYNNEISEKSEIFDDQFSVERPDGSNFTLKIRSTKLEDSAMYFCASSAVGVSGNTIYFGEGSWLTVV.

Only a few counts were recorded for this clonotype. The gene calls are TRBV7-8 and TRBJ2-7, with 8 bases fitting TRBD1. The germline V gene has CDR1 SGHVS and CDR2 FQNEAQ. The CDR3 runs to 15 residues. The V and J ends lost 1 base and 2 bases, in that order; junction bases with no gene match: 4. The DNA for the CDR3 is TGTGCCAGCAGCTTAGAGGGGACAGGTGCCTACGAGCAGTACGTC. It translates to CASSLEGTGAYEQYV.

The V and J genes are TRBV7-9 and TRBJ2-1, with D possibly matching TRBD2 (5 bases). V gave up 5 bases and J gave up 7 bases, with 9 bases separating them. In germline, CDR1 is SEHNR, CDR2 FQNEAQ (reference sequence). The CDR3 has 12 residues. The CDR3 nucleotides are TGTGCCAGCAGCCAGGACTGGAATGAGCAGTTCTTC. Protein: CASSQDWNEQFF.

V and J are TRBV6-4 and TRBJ1-1; TRBD1 matches at 8 bases. The CDR3 runs 15 residues. Unmatched junction bases numbered 6, after V lost 0 bases and J lost 6 bases. The V gene's germline CDR1 is MRHNA and CDR2 SNTAGT. This chain's CDR3 is CASSDSPDRASEAFF. CDR3 DNA sequence: TGTGCCAGCAGTGACTCCCCGGACAGGGCTTCTGAAGCTTTCTTT.

The chain links TRBV20-1 to TRBJ2-3; 10 bases match TRBD2. The germline V gene has CDR1 DFQATT and CDR2 SNEGSKA (reference sequence). V shed 6 bases, J shed 3 bases, and the junction held 9 bases outside the gene matches. The CDR3 totals 15 residues. The CDR3 sequence: CSASGGAGKTDTQYF. The CDR3 bases are TGCAGTGCCAGCGGGGGGGCGGGTAAAACAGATACGCAGTATTTT.

The gene calls are TRBV5-5 and TRBJ1-1, with D perhaps matching TRBD1 (6 bases). The CDR3 spans 16 residues. Germline CDR1 SGHKS, CDR2 YYEKEE (reference sequence). V was cut by 1 base and J by 0 bases, with 13 bases left in between. The CDR3 DNA sequence: TGTGCCAGCAGCTTGATCGTAGGGGGGATGAACACTGAAGCTTTCTTT. Translating it yields CASSLIVGGMNTEAFF.

This clonotype showed up just a few times. The CDR3 loop reads CASIDTGIHEQYF. The CDR3, as DNA: TGTGCCAGCATCGATACTGGTATCCACGAGCAGTACTTC. The chain recombines TRBV7-8 with TRBJ2-7; no clear D. This CDR3 has 13 residues. Germline CDR1 is SGHVS and CDR2 is FQNEAQ. V was clipped by 7 bases and J by 5 bases, with 15 bases between them.

This clonotype showed up just a few times. The rearrangement links TRBV4-2 to TRBJ2-2; TRBD2 matches 8 bases. J gave up 0 bases and V 0 bases, and 9 bases lay outside the gene matches. CDR1 is LGHNA and CDR2 is YNFKEQ in the germline V gene. The CDR3 sequence is 19 residues long. The DNA for the CDR3 is TGTGCCAGCAGCCAAGATGTAATAGGCGGGGGGACGAACACCGGGGAGCTGTTTTTT. This gives the protein CASSQDVIGGGTNTGELFF.

J is TRBJ2-6 and V is TRBV27; D tentatively reads TRBD1 or TRBD2 (5 bases each). V lost 4 bases and J lost 4, with 14 bases in between. Per the germline V gene, CDR1 is MNHEY and CDR2 is SMNVEV (reference sequence). This CDR3 has 16 amino acids. The CDR3 DNA reads TGTGCCAGCAGTTCTCTTGGCAGGGAGGGGGCCAACGTCCTGACTTTC. Its translation: CASSSLGREGANVLTF. The full variable domain, with the rest looked up from reference TRBV27 and TRBJ2-6, is EAQVTQNPRYLITVTGKKLTVTCSQNMNHEYMSWYRQDPGLGLRQIYYSMNVEVTDKGDVPEGYKVSRKEKRNFPLILESPSPNQTSLYFCASSSLGREGANVLTFGAGSRLTVL.

In this sample, this clonotype turned up many times. The CDR3 nucleotides are TGTGCCAGCCAAGTCGGGGAGAACACTGAAGCTTTCTTT. Amino acids: CASQVGENTEAFF. The chain carries TRBV18 and TRBJ1-1; no clear D. The CDR3 has 13 amino acids. Germline loops: CDR1 KGHSH, CDR2 LQKENI. The V gene lost 8 bases and the J gene lost 1 base, with 11 bases spanning the gap. The whole variable domain, remainder taken from reference TRBV18 and TRBJ1-1, is NAGVMQNPRHLVRRRGQEARLRCSPMKGHSHVYWYRQLPEEGLKFMVYLQKENIIDESGMPKERFSAEFPKEGPSILRIQQVVRGDSAAYFCASQVGENTEAFFGQGTRLTVV.

This clonotype turned up a few times. This chain links TRBV12-3 or TRBV12-4 with TRBJ2-2; D remains unclear. CDR3 length: 15 amino acids. V was trimmed by 6 bases and J by 5 bases, leaving 16 bases between them. CDR3 in amino acids: CASSHDRLGTGELFF. In nucleotides, the CDR3 is TGTGCCAGCAGCCACGACCGACTCGGGACCGGGGAGCTGTTTTTT.